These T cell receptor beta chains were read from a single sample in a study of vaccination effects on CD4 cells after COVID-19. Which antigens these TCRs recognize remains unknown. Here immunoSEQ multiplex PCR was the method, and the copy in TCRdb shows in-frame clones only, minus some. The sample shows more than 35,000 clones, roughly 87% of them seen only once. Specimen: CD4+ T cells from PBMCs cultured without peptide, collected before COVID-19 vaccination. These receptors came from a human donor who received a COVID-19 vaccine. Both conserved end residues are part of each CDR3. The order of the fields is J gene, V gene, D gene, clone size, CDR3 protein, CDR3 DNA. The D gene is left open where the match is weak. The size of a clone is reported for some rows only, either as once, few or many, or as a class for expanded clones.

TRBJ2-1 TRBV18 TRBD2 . CASSRGGTTPSAYNEQFF TGTGCCAGCTCACGGGGAGGGACTACCCCCTCCGCCTACAATGAGCAGTTCTTC
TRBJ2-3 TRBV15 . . CATSKGRQAFSTDTQYF TGTGCCACCAGCAAGGGAAGACAGGCCTTTAGCACAGATACGCAGTATTTT
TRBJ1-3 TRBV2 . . CASGATGSGNTIYF TGTGCCAGCGGGGCGACGGGTTCTGGAAACACCATATATTTT
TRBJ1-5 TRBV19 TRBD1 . CASSISGTGGNQPQHF TGTGCCAGTAGTATTTCCGGGACAGGGGGGAATCAGCCCCAGCATTTT
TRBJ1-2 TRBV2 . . CASSEGRTRGVYTF TGTGCCAGCAGTGAAGGCAGGACGAGAGGTGTCTACACCTTC
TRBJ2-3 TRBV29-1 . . CSVGGPADTQYF TGCAGCGTTGGAGGGCCGGCAGATACGCAGTATTTT
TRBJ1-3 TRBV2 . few CASSERGVVSGNTIYF TGTGCCAGCAGTGAACGGGGGGTAGTCTCCGGAAACACCATATATTTT
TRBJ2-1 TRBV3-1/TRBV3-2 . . CASSQSGREEFF TGTGCCAGCAGCCAATCCGGGAGAGAGGAGTTCTTC
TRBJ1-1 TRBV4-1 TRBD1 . CASSFTGDRGNTEAFF TGCGCCAGCAGTTTCACGGGGGACAGGGGGAACACTGAAGCTTTCTTT
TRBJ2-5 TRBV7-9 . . CASSLVSGLNQETQYF TGTGCCAGCAGCTTAGTGTCAGGCCTGAATCAAGAGACCCAGTACTTC
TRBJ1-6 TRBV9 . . CASSVVPGNSPLHF TGTGCCAGCAGCGTAGTCCCCGGTAATTCACCCCTCCACTTT
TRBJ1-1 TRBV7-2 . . CASSLVGDTEAFF TGTGCCAGCAGCTTAGTTGGAGATACTGAAGCTTTCTTT
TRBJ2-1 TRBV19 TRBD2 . CASSLPQAGKQFF TGTGCCAGTAGTTTACCCCAAGCGGGGAAGCAGTTCTTC
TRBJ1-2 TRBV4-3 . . CASSRSSLVGNYGYTF TGCGCCAGCAGTCGAAGCAGCCTCGTAGGGAACTATGGCTACACCTTC
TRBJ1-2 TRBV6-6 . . CASSLTVNYGYTF TGTGCCAGCAGTTTGACAGTGAACTATGGCTACACCTTC
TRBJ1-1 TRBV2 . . CASSTQGYVTEAFF TGTGCCAGCAGTACCCAGGGTTATGTCACTGAAGCTTTCTTT